Below are 27 T cell receptor beta chains sequenced from a single sample in a study of graft-versus-host responses after intestinal transplantation. No antigens are known for them. Clones were read by immunoSEQ multiplex PCR, and TCRdb kept only the in-frame ones, dropping some. Of over 100,000 clones in the sample, about 93% are singletons; the top ten hold around 0.12%. The sample here was unstimulated CD4+ T cells sorted from spleen or lymph node cells, taken before intestinal transplant. These receptors were obtained from a human donor who received an intestinal transplant.

The chain is built from TRBV2 and TRBJ2-7, with D possibly matching TRBD1 (5 bases). Germline values: CDR1 SNHLY, CDR2 FYNNEI. This CDR3 has 15 amino acids. The V end lost 6 bases, the J end lost 5 bases, and 20 bases lay between the germline ends. The CDR3 nucleotides read TGTGCCAGCAGCCCAAATGGGGCCTCTATTCACGAGCAGTACTTC. Amino acids: CASSPNGASIHEQYF.

This clone has a handful of counts. The chain couples TRBV18 to TRBJ1-5; D unresolved. Trimming left V 1 base short and J 7 bases short, with 8 bases between. Per the germline V gene, CDR1 is KGHSH and CDR2 is LQKENI. This CDR3 spans 13 amino acids. The CDR3 protein is CASSPRAGQPQHF. The CDR3 DNA sequence: TGTGCCAGCTCACCACGGGCGGGACAGCCCCAGCATTTT.

This clone was counted once. The chain is built from TRBV5-1 and TRBJ2-7, with TRBD2 matching 7 bases. V lost 0 bases to trimming and J lost 4 bases; unmatched junction nucleotides: 4. The CDR3 contains 14 residues. Germline V gives CDR1 SGHRS, CDR2 YFSETQ. CDR3 amino acids: CASSLDLADYEQYF. Here the CDR3 DNA reads TGCGCCAGCAGCTTGGACCTAGCGGATTACGAGCAGTACTTC.

On this clone: Other DNA sequences in this specimen translate into the identical CDR3. The J gene is TRBJ1-5, the V gene TRBV30, with D perhaps TRBD1 (5 bases). Germline CDR1 GTSNPN, CDR2 SVGIG (reference sequence). This CDR3 contains 13 residues. V shed 0 bases and J shed 2 bases, with 5 bases lying between them. The CDR3: CAWSVQGNQPQHF. Written as DNA, the CDR3 is TGTGCCTGGAGTGTACAGGGCAATCAGCCCCAGCATTTT.

CDR3 region: CASRFGGFYSNQPQHF. The DNA for the CDR3 is TGTGCCAGTAGATTTGGAGGGTTTTATAGCAATCAGCCCCAGCATTTT. V gene TRBV19 combines with J gene TRBJ1-5, with no clear D. The CDR3 totals 16 residues. With 6 bases removed from V and 0 bases from J, the gap between germline ends came to 15 bases. Germline CDR1 reads LNHDA; CDR2 reads SQIVND (reference sequence).

The genes are TRBV28 and TRBJ1-2, with a possible D match to TRBD1 (5 bases). Germline V gene lookup returns CDR1 MDHEN and CDR2 SYDVKM. With 4 bases removed from V and 6 bases from J, the gap between germline ends came to 9 bases. The CDR3 contains 12 residues. CDR3 protein: CASSSGFNGYTF. In DNA, the CDR3 is TGTGCCAGCAGTTCAGGGTTTAATGGCTACACCTTC.

The V and J genes are TRBV19 and TRBJ2-7, with a tentative D call TRBD1 (6 bases). The CDR3 totals 16 residues. Trimming cost V 5 bases and J 2 bases, with 19 bases left between them. Germline V lookup: CDR1 LNHDA, CDR2 SQIVND (reference sequence). The CDR3 coding sequence is TGTGCCAGTAGTGTACAACAGGGCCGATACCCCTACGAGCAGTACTTC. It specifies CASSVQQGRYPYEQYF.

V is TRBV20-1 and J is TRBJ2-7; D not resolved. The CDR3 loop spans 11 amino acids. Per the germline V gene, CDR1 is DFQATT and CDR2 is SNEGSKA (reference sequence). V dropped 3 bases and J dropped 3 bases, with 6 bases sitting between them. The CDR3 sequence is CSARVSYEQYF. Written as DNA, the CDR3 is TGCAGTGCTAGGGTCAGCTACGAGCAGTACTTC.

The chain links TRBV12-5 to TRBJ2-3; no reliable D call. V was clipped by 2 bases and J by 7 bases, with 16 bases between them. The CDR3 extends over 15 amino acids. Germline values: CDR1 LGHNT, CDR2 FRNRAP. The CDR3 coding sequence is TGTGCTAGTGGTTTGAGCTCGACCCGAATCTATACGCAGTATTTT. Protein product: CASGLSSTRIYTQYF.

This clone has just a few counts. The chain is built from TRBV4-1 and TRBJ1-4, with no clear D. This CDR3 is built from 15 residues. With 5 bases removed from V and 3 bases from J, the gap between germline ends came to 13 bases. CDR1 MGHRA and CDR2 YSYEKL come from the germline V gene. The CDR3 region is CASSASRGANEKLFF. The CDR3 DNA follows: TGCGCCAGCAGCGCCAGCAGAGGTGCTAATGAAAAACTGTTTTTT.

The V and J genes are TRBV28 and TRBJ1-4; 11 nucleotides match TRBD1. V gave up 8 bases and J gave up 8 bases; unmatched junction bases: 10. This CDR3 contains 15 residues. Looked up from germline, CDR1 is MDHEN and CDR2 is SYDVKM. The chain's CDR3 is CASGGQGGQREKLFF. In DNA form, the CDR3 reads TGTGCCAGCGGGGGACAGGGGGGACAGCGGGAAAAACTGTTTTTT.

This clone has a handful of counts. The chain carries TRBV5-1 and TRBJ1-4, with 10 bases matching TRBD1. The germline V gene encodes CDR1 SGHRS and CDR2 YFSETQ. The junction had 6 bases not matched to a gene; V was cut back by 4 bases and J by 6 bases. The CDR3 runs 15 residues. CDR3 sequence reads: CASSKDRGRDEKLFF. CDR3 nucleotide sequence: TGCGCCAGCAGCAAGGACAGGGGGAGGGATGAAAAACTGTTTTTT.

This clone is a singleton in its sample. The V call is TRBV6-5, the J call TRBJ1-2, with D possibly being TRBD1 (5 bases). The CDR3 is made up of 14 amino acids. Germline CDR1 is MNHEY and CDR2 is SVGAGI. V dropped 5 bases and J dropped 4 bases, with 14 bases sitting between them. The CDR3 loop is CASSLQEVGYGYTF. The CDR3 DNA is TGTGCCAGCAGTCTACAGGAGGTCGGCTATGGCTACACCTTC.

This clone was observed a few times. V gene TRBV25-1 combines with J gene TRBJ1-1; D is possibly TRBD1 (5 bases). Trimming took off 1 base at V and 0 bases at J, with 9 bases between the two ends. In germline, CDR1 is MGHDK, CDR2 SYGVNS. The CDR3 sequence is 15 residues long. The CDR3 here is CASSEFPGMNTEAFF. The CDR3 nucleotides read TGTGCCAGCAGTGAATTTCCAGGGATGAACACTGAAGCTTTCTTT.

V usage is TRBV7-9 and J usage is TRBJ1-2; 11 nucleotides align to TRBD1. This CDR3 has 17 amino acids. Germline CDR1 SEHNR, CDR2 FQNEAQ (reference sequence). Trimming at V came to 5 bases and at J to 8 bases, leaving 16 bases not matched to a gene. CDR3 loop: CASSPSQDRGHLVGYTF. CDR3 DNA sequence: TGTGCCAGCAGCCCATCCCAGGACAGGGGGCATTTAGTAGGCTACACCTTC.

The chain employs TRBV18 and TRBJ1-2; TRBD1 matches 10 bases. V lost 1 base, J lost 4 bases, and 6 bases stayed unmatched. From germline, CDR1 is KGHSH and CDR2 LQKENI. This CDR3 spans 16 amino acids. The CDR3 spells CASSPLPGQGSYGYTF. CDR3 in DNA: TGTGCCAGCTCACCACTGCCGGGACAGGGGAGCTATGGCTACACCTTC.

The chain links TRBV6-5 to TRBJ1-2; no definite D call. The ends were cut back, 0 bases at V and 4 bases at J, with 9 bases in the middle. Germline V CDR1 and CDR2: MNHEY, SVGAGI. The CDR3 spans 14 residues. The CDR3 here is CASSYSTHRYGYTF. CDR3 nucleotides: TGTGCCAGCAGTTACTCGACCCACCGCTATGGCTACACCTTC.

The V gene is TRBV6-1, the J gene TRBJ2-2, with D possibly called TRBD1 or TRBD2 (6 bases each). The length of the CDR3 is 15 residues. Trimming pared 10 bases from V and 4 bases from J, leaving 19 bases between. Germline-derived CDR1 and CDR2 are MNHNS and SASEGT. CDR3 sequence (DNA): TGTGCCACCTTACCCGGGGGCGCGGGCACCGGGGAGCTGTTTTTT. It yields the protein CATLPGGAGTGELFF.

The chain links TRBV28 to TRBJ2-2; TRBD1 or TRBD2 may be the D gene (5 bases each). Germline V gene sequence: CDR1 MDHEN, CDR2 SYDVKM. Trimming pared 6 bases from V and 9 bases from J, leaving 23 bases between. The CDR3 length is 16 residues. The CDR3 reads CASRFSQGEGLRELFF. In DNA form, the CDR3 reads TGTGCCAGCAGATTTTCTCAGGGCGAGGGGTTGAGGGAGCTGTTTTTT.

CDR3 nucleotide sequence: TGTGCCAGCAGCTTCAGGGGGAGAACCCAAACGGGCGGGGAGCTGTTTTTT. This gives the protein CASSFRGRTQTGGELFF. This chain links TRBV7-2 with TRBJ2-2, with 7 bases matching TRBD1. The germline gives CDR1 SGHTA, CDR2 FQGNSA. The length of the CDR3 is 17 residues. V lost 3 bases to trimming and J lost 7 bases; unmatched junction nucleotides: 14. The full variable domain, rest sourced from reference TRBV7-2 and TRBJ2-2, is GAGVSQSPSNKVTEKGKDVELRCDPISGHTALYWYRQSLGQGLEFLIYFQGNSAPDKSGLPSDRFSAERTGGSVSTLTIQRTQQEDSAVYLCASSFRGRTQTGGELFFGEGSRLTVL.

The chain recombines TRBV5-4 with TRBJ2-7, with 11 bases that match TRBD2. This CDR3 region has 16 residues. Germline lookup yields CDR1 SGHNT and CDR2 YYREEE (reference sequence). J lost 0 bases, V lost 4 bases, and 6 bases had no gene match. CDR3 loop: CASSPGLAVSSYEQYF. The CDR3 bases are TGTGCCAGCAGCCCGGGACTAGCGGTGAGCTCCTACGAGCAGTACTTC.

This rearrangement joins TRBV6-1 to TRBJ1-1; D remains ambiguous. V was cut by 7 bases and J by 8 bases, with 14 bases left in between. CDR3 length: 12 amino acids. The germline CDR1 and CDR2 sequences are MNHNS and SASEGT. CDR3 amino acids: CASISSVPEAFF. Written as DNA, the CDR3 is TGTGCCAGCATCTCGTCCGTCCCAGAAGCTTTCTTT.

This chain links TRBV6-5 with TRBJ1-1, with D unclear. Germline V gene lookup returns CDR1 MNHEY and CDR2 SVGAGI. This CDR3 comprises 15 residues. The V and J ends lost 0 bases and 3 bases respectively, with 11 bases between them. The CDR3 here is CASSYSSGVDTEAFF. The CDR3 DNA reads TGTGCCAGCAGTTACTCAAGTGGGGTGGACACTGAAGCTTTCTTT.

The gene calls are TRBV11-3 and TRBJ2-1; D assignment may be TRBD1 or TRBD2 (5 bases each). V shed 1 base and J shed 5 bases, with 12 bases lying between them. The CDR3 contains 15 residues. The germline CDR1 and CDR2 sequences are SGHNT and YENEEA. The CDR3 protein is CASSLGGTGNNEQFF. Here the CDR3 DNA reads TGTGCCAGCAGCTTAGGGGGGACGGGGAACAATGAGCAGTTCTTC.

The chain employs TRBV30 and TRBJ2-1, with 10 bases identical to TRBD2. The CDR3 has 19 residues. Germline-derived CDR1 and CDR2 are GTSNPN and SVGIG (reference sequence). V lost 7 bases, J lost 4 bases, and 22 bases stayed unmatched. The CDR3 region has the DNA TGTGCCTCAAATCTCGCTAGCGGGAGTAGGAACGTTCCTTACAATGAGCAGTTCTTC. It yields the protein CASNLASGSRNVPYNEQFF. The full variable domain, in which reference TRBV30 and TRBJ2-1 provide the parts outside the CDR3, is SQTIHQWPATLVQPVGSPLSLECTVEGTSNPNLYWYRQAAGRGLQLLFYSVGIGQISSEVPQNLSASRPQDRQFILSSKKLLLSDSGFYLCASNLASGSRNVPYNEQFFGPGTRLTVL.

V usage is TRBV5-6 and J usage is TRBJ2-3; D uncertain. V was clipped by 4 bases and J by 0 bases, with 6 bases between them. Germline lookup yields CDR1 SGHDT and CDR2 YYEEEE. The CDR3 length is 13 residues. The CDR3 protein is CASSRLSTDTQYF. CDR3 DNA: TGTGCCAGCAGCCGTCTGAGCACAGATACGCAGTATTTT.

The V gene is TRBV27, the J gene TRBJ2-3; TRBD1 might be the D (6 bases). CDR1 and CDR2 from the germline V gene are MNHEY and SMNVEV (reference sequence). The V end lost 5 bases, the J end lost 3 bases, and 6 bases lay between the germline ends. The CDR3 is 12 amino acids. The chain's CDR3 is CASSGQTDTQYF. CDR3 DNA sequence: TGTGCCAGCAGTGGACAGACAGATACGCAGTATTTT.